This T cell receptor (beta chain) was captured in a study of blood T cells in healthy people across ages. Points from the study as a whole: Both higher diversity and more naive CD4+ cells marked long-lived donors when set against aged donors. The study regarded diversity estimates from one million T cells as underestimates.

Germline loops: CDR1 MDHEN, CDR2 SYDVKM. The trim removed 6 bases at V and 5 bases at J, leaving 9 bases unmatched. CDR3 length: 14 amino acids. A second 7 to 11 cycle PCR used barcoded and J-beta primers. TCRdb reanalysed the 5' RACE reads using MiXCR and keeps one entry per CDR3 protein. The sample has under 750,000 distinct CDR3 sequences, 45% to 55% seen once; the top ten hold just under 25%. As concerns this clonotype: The antigen remains unidentified.

The rearrangement uses TRBV28 and TRBJ2-5, with TRBD1 matching over 7 bases. The sequence was obtained from an elderly man in good health. The sequencing input was blood. The CDR3 is CASSRTGGTETQYF. CDR3 DNA: TGTGCCAGCAGCCGGACAGGCGGAACGGAGACCCAGTACTTC. The variable domain in full, completed from reference TRBV28 and TRBJ2-5, reads DVKVTQSSRYLVKRTGEKVFLECVQDMDHENMFWYRQDPGLGLRLIYFSYDVKMKEKGDIPEGYSVSREKKERFSLILESASTNQTSMYLCASSRTGGTETQYFGPGTRLLVL.